The T cell receptor beta chain under discussion was sequenced for a study of radiotherapy plus CTLA-4 blockade in lung cancer. The wider study: For roughly 19% of patients, objective responses occurred, and roughly 30% had disease control. Findings and caveats of the study: Blood saw expansion of tumor-derived TCR clones after radiotherapy plus ipilimumab.

CDR1 MNHNS and CDR2 SASEGT come from the germline V gene. This CDR3 is built from 14 residues. V was clipped by 4 bases and J by 2 bases, with 12 bases between them. Using immunoSEQ multiplex PCR, the repertoire was profiled, and TCRdb retains in-frame clones only, with some absent. The sample holds 83,000 or so clones; roughly four fifths are singletons and the top ten take roughly 0.8%. Focal radiation plus CTLA-4 blockade with ipilimumab was given to patients with chemo-refractory metastatic non-small-cell lung cancer. Turning to this clone: Its cognate antigen is unknown.

The clonotype was recovered from a human donor with non-small cell lung cancer who had stable disease on radiotherapy plus ipilimumab. This specimen was peripheral blood, taken from a patient treated with radiotherapy plus ipilimumab. The chain couples TRBV6-1 to TRBJ2-7, with D tentatively TRBD1 or TRBD2 (5 bases each). The CDR3 DNA is TGTGCCAGCAGTGCCTCGGGACCAACCTACGAGCAGTACTTC. Its translation: CASSASGPTYEQYF.